The entry below gives a single TCR beta chain sequence along with its context. This CDR3 has 15 amino acids. CDR1 SGHRS and CDR2 YFSETQ come from the germline V gene. V was cut by 4 bases and J by 3 bases, with 15 bases left in between. The sample belongs to a study of blood T cell repertoires in COVID-19. This table comes from immunoSEQ multiplex PCR, and its TCRdb copy is limited to in-frame clones, with some not included. The sample gives roughly 190,000 clones, almost 85% of which show up once; more than 4.5% is in the top ten. Input material: peripheral blood. This receptor was taken from a woman aged 70-85 years with active or convalescent COVID-19. This chain connects TRBV5-1 to TRBJ2-3; TRBD1 is a possible D gene (6 bases). The chain's CDR3 is CASSLYRVLTDTQYF. The CDR3 region has the DNA TGCGCCAGCAGCCTCTACAGGGTACTAACAGATACGCAGTATTTT.